These 22 T cell receptor beta chains share one sample of origin, sequenced in a study of blood T cell repertoires in COVID-19. Repertoires were generated with immunoSEQ multiplex PCR, while TCRdb's copy carries only in-frame clones and drops some. The sample carries under 200,000 clones, more than 75% recorded once. The sample was peripheral blood. The receptors derive from a man in his forties or fifties with active or convalescent COVID-19.

The chain carries TRBV6-6 and TRBJ2-2, with 12 positions matching TRBD1. The germline gives CDR1 MNHNY, CDR2 SVGAGI (reference sequence). Trimming removed 5 bases from V and 6 bases from J; junction bases left unmatched: 10. The CDR3 extends over 17 amino acids. The CDR3 is CASSPGTGGARSGELFF. The CDR3 DNA sequence: TGTGCCAGCAGTCCCGGGACAGGGGGCGCGAGGTCCGGGGAGCTGTTTTTT.

This clone was counted once. This chain uses TRBV5-8 with TRBJ2-3; TRBD1 matches 8 bases. The CDR3 runs to 15 residues. Germline CDR1 and CDR2: SGHTS and YDEGEE. V lost 3 bases to trimming and J lost 1 base; unmatched junction nucleotides: 4. The CDR3 DNA reads as TGTGCCAGCAGCTCCCGGACAGGGCGCACAGATACGCAGTATTTT. Translation: CASSSRTGRTDTQYF.

The chain couples TRBV6-5 to TRBJ1-1, with 7 nucleotides matching TRBD1. V gave up 8 bases and J gave up 4 bases; unmatched junction bases: 7. Germline CDR1 and CDR2: MNHEY and SVGAGI. The CDR3 is 13 residues long. CDR3 coding DNA: TGTGCCAGCGGTCGGGACAGCACCACTGAAGCTTTCTTT. It encodes CASGRDSTTEAFF.

V gene TRBV2 combines with J gene TRBJ1-5; 8 bases are a match to TRBD1. Germline V CDR1 and CDR2: SNHLY, FYNNEI. CDR3 size: 16 residues. V shed 6 bases, J shed 1 base, and the junction held 8 bases outside the gene matches. The CDR3 is CASRGGGDRSNQPQHF. CDR3 in DNA: TGTGCCAGCAGAGGAGGCGGGGACAGGAGCAATCAGCCCCAGCATTTT. Full variable domain (missing parts from reference TRBV2 and TRBJ1-5): EPEVTQTPSHQVTQMGQEVILRCVPISNHLYFYWYRQILGQKVEFLVSFYNNEISEKSEIFDDQFSVERPDGSNFTLKIRSTKLEDSAMYFCASRGGGDRSNQPQHFGDGTRLSIL.

The chain couples TRBV30 to TRBJ1-1; a weak D match, TRBD1 (6 bases). The V gene's germline CDR1 is GTSNPN and CDR2 SVGIG (reference sequence). This CDR3 comprises 11 residues. Trimming pared 5 bases from V and 6 bases from J, leaving 10 bases between. Written as DNA, the CDR3 is TGTGCCTGGGACACAGGGTCTGAAGCTTTCTTT. Translation gives CAWDTGSEAFF. Together with reference TRBV30 and TRBJ1-1, the CDR3 gives the full variable domain: SQTIHQWPATLVQPVGSPLSLECTVEGTSNPNLYWYRQAAGRGLQLLFYSVGIGQISSEVPQNLSASRPQDRQFILSSKKLLLSDSGFYLCAWDTGSEAFFGQGTRLTVV.

This clone has ten or more counts. The J gene is TRBJ2-2, the V gene TRBV12-2; the table's D call, TRBD2, has no DNA check behind it. TRBV12-2 is an annotated pseudogene. CDR3 length equals 17 residues. DNA of the CDR3: TGTGCAAGTCGCCTCCCAAAGGGGGGGACTTACACCGGGGAGCTGTTTTTT. As protein: CASRLPKGGTYTGELFF.

The rearrangement uses TRBV18 and TRBJ2-7, with 9 bases identical to TRBD1. The CDR3 consists of 14 residues. Germline V CDR1 and CDR2: KGHSH, LQKENI. Unmatched junction bases numbered 8, after V lost 6 bases and J lost 5 bases. The CDR3 reads CASSPPGTGHEQYF. CDR3 DNA sequence: TGTGCCAGCTCCCCGCCTGGGACAGGGCACGAGCAGTACTTC.

The rearrangement links TRBV11-1 to TRBJ2-3; the D is unclear. Deletions cut 6 bases from V and 2 bases from J, with 15 bases between. Germline CDR1 reads SGHAT; CDR2 reads FQDESV (reference sequence). The CDR3 has 15 amino acids. In DNA form, the CDR3 reads TGTGCCAGCAGTCGTACAGTACCCCCCACAGATACGCAGTATTTT. Translation: CASSRTVPPTDTQYF.

A remark on this clone: Germline is not matched at one junction end, which may reflect a read error. The genes are TRBV3-1 (or the pseudogene TRBV3-2) and TRBJ2-1; D is uncertain. Germline CDR1 LGHDT, CDR2 YNNKEL (reference sequence). There are 10 residues in the CDR3. The CDR3 protein is CASSQVGFVF. The CDR3 nucleotides read TGTGCCAGCAGCCAAGTGGGCTTCGTCTTC.

The genes are TRBV15 and TRBJ1-1, with D perhaps matching TRBD1 (5 bases). This CDR3 contains 18 residues. Germline CDR1 and CDR2: LNHNV and YYDKDF (reference sequence). The V and J ends lost 0 bases and 5 bases respectively, with 22 bases between them. The CDR3 loop reads CATSRDRQAAGPGTEAFF. CDR3 nucleotide sequence: TGTGCCACCAGCAGAGATCGGCAGGCGGCGGGACCTGGGACTGAAGCTTTCTTT.

The chain links TRBV11-2 to TRBJ2-7, with 7 bases lining up with TRBD2. The CDR3 runs 14 residues. Germline-derived CDR1 and CDR2 are SGHAT and FQNNGV. The V segment lost 2 bases and the J segment 3 bases; nucleotides outside the gene matches: 4. CDR3 bases: TGTGCCAGCAGCTTATCAGGGAGGGTCTACGAGCAGTACTTC. Its translation is CASSLSGRVYEQYF.

The CDR3 DNA sequence: TGTGCCACCAGTGATCAGACAGGGAGCTCCTATGGCTACACCTTC. It codes for CATSDQTGSSYGYTF. The J gene is TRBJ1-2, the V gene TRBV24-1; 7 positions match TRBD1. V gave up 3 bases and J gave up 4 bases; unmatched junction bases: 7. This CDR3 contains 15 residues. The germline V gene encodes CDR1 KGHDR and CDR2 SFDVKD.

The V and J genes are TRBV5-1 and TRBJ2-7; no clear D. V was trimmed by 4 bases and J by 3 bases, leaving 11 bases between them. This CDR3 comprises 13 residues. Germline V gene data show CDR1 as SGHRS and CDR2 as YFSETQ. The CDR3 is CASSNTVGYEQYF. The CDR3 DNA reads TGCGCCAGCAGCAACACAGTGGGCTACGAGCAGTACTTC.

The rearrangement links TRBV6-6 to TRBJ1-1; D might be TRBD1 (5 bases). V gave up 6 bases and J gave up 4 bases, with 9 bases separating them. This CDR3 comprises 12 residues. The germline CDR1 and CDR2 sequences are MNHNY and SVGAGI (reference sequence). The CDR3 DNA sequence: TGTGCCAGCAGCCAGGGAGGCACTGAAGCTTTCTTT. Protein product: CASSQGGTEAFF.

This chain links TRBV11-2 with TRBJ2-7, with D possibly TRBD2 on 5 matching bases. Trimming pared 2 bases from V and 3 bases from J, leaving 11 bases between. Germline V gene sequence: CDR1 SGHAT, CDR2 FQNNGV. CDR3 length equals 14 residues. The CDR3 coding sequence is TGTGCCAGCAGCTTAACTTGGACTCACTACGAGCAGTACTTC. Protein product: CASSLTWTHYEQYF.

A single count supports this clone. The V call is TRBV7-8, the J call TRBJ1-5; D ambiguous. Per germline, CDR1 SGHVS and CDR2 FQNEAQ. The germline V and J ends were trimmed by 1 base and 2 bases, with 9 bases remaining between them. The CDR3 is made up of 15 amino acids. CDR3 sequence: CASSLGGVGNQPQHF. The CDR3 DNA is TGTGCCAGCAGCTTAGGGGGAGTAGGCAATCAGCCCCAGCATTTT.

The chain joins TRBV3-1 (or the pseudogene TRBV3-2) to TRBJ1-3; D remains unclear. Between the trimmed V and J ends, which lost 1 base and 0 bases, there was a span of 10 bases. This CDR3 region has 16 residues. CDR1 and CDR2 (germline): LGHDT, YNNKEL (reference sequence). Here the CDR3 DNA reads TGTGCCAGCAGCCAAGTTAGCATTTACTCTGGAAACACCATATATTTT. This gives the protein CASSQVSIYSGNTIYF.

This clone turned up a few times. The J gene is TRBJ2-2, the V gene TRBV11-2; 10 bases fit TRBD2. V gave up 3 bases and J gave up 6 bases; unmatched junction bases: 1. Per germline, CDR1 SGHAT and CDR2 FQNNGV. The CDR3 is made up of 14 amino acids. CDR3: CASSFTSGAGELFF. The CDR3 DNA reads as TGTGCCAGCAGCTTTACTAGCGGGGCCGGGGAGCTGTTTTTT.

This rearrangement joins TRBV7-2 to TRBJ1-1; TRBD1 aligns across 9 bases. Germline-derived CDR1 and CDR2 are SGHTA and FQGNSA. There are 15 residues in the CDR3. Trimming removed 1 base from V and 3 bases from J; junction bases left unmatched: 3. The CDR3, as DNA: TGTGCCAGCAGCTTAGACAGGGGGCCGGACACTGAAGCTTTCTTT. Translating it yields CASSLDRGPDTEAFF.

The chain links TRBV11-2 to TRBJ1-2, with D maybe TRBD1 (6 bases). Germline V lookup: CDR1 SGHAT, CDR2 FQNNGV. The CDR3 runs 14 residues. With 2 bases removed from V and 5 bases from J, the gap between germline ends came to 12 bases. CDR3 loop: CASSLSRGGYGYTF. CDR3 in DNA: TGTGCCAGCAGCTTAAGCAGGGGAGGGTATGGCTACACCTTC.

CDR3 bases: TGCGCCAGCAGCCAAGGACAGGGCCGAATGACAAGCACAGATACGCAGTATTTT. Encoded protein: CASSQGQGRMTSTDTQYF. This chain connects TRBV4-3 to TRBJ2-3; 7 bases align to TRBD1. V shed 1 base and J 0 bases; nucleotides not matched to a gene: 10. This CDR3 is 18 amino acids long. The germline V gene encodes CDR1 LGHNA and CDR2 YSLEER.

This clone showed up just a few times. This CDR3 is CASIPGTDMNTEAFF. CDR3 nucleotides: TGTGCCAGCATCCCAGGAACAGACATGAACACTGAAGCTTTCTTT. The rearrangement joins TRBV7-8 to TRBJ1-1; D gene unclear. Germline V gene data show CDR1 as SGHVS and CDR2 as FQNEAQ. Trimming left V 7 bases short and J 0 bases short, with 15 bases between. CDR3 length: 15 amino acids.